The rows below give T cell receptor beta chains drawn from one sample of a study of CD8+CD57+ T cells in acquired aplastic anemia. MiXCR, applied by TCRdb to the reads, yields one record per CDR3 protein. Of 310,000 or so distinct CDR3 sequences listed, roughly 61% are singletons. The specimen was sorted CD4+, CD8+, or CD8+CD57+ T cells (not recorded which) from PBMCs. The receptor set was obtained from a human donor with aplastic anemia. The CDR3 runs from the conserved cysteine through the conserved F or W. Each record gives: clone size, D gene, V gene, J gene, CDR3 protein, CDR3 DNA. A D gene is named only where the DNA matches it firmly. Some rows have no size entry. The others give once, few or many, or a class for an expanded clone.

NA	NA	TRBV2	TRBJ1-2	CASMVGGEGYTF	TGTGCCTCAATGGTGGGGGGAGAAGGCTACACCTTC
few	NA	TRBV2	TRBJ2-7	CASSEGLLF	TGTGCCAGCAGTGAAGGACTCCTTTTC
few	TRBD1	TRBV12-3/TRBV12-4	TRBJ2-1	CASRGQRGNEQFF	TGTGCCAGCAGGGGACAGAGGGGGAATGAGCAGTTCTTC
many	NA	TRBV3-1	TRBJ2-7	CASSRAMGVGYEQYF	TGTGCCAGCAGCCGGGCGATGGGGGTCGGGTACGAGCAGTACTTC
NA	TRBD2	TRBV7-3	TRBJ2-1	CASSFLAGPYNEQFF	TGTGCCAGCAGCTTTTTAGCGGGGCCATACAATGAGCAGTTCTTC
NA	NA	TRBV20-1	TRBJ1-5	CSARPLGGQNQPQHF	TGCAGTGCTAGGCCTCTGGGGGGCCAAAATCAGCCCCAGCATTTT
NA	TRBD1	TRBV10-1	TRBJ2-5	CASRTDRARYQETQYF	TGCGCCAGCAGGACGGACAGGGCCAGGTACCAAGAGACCCAGTACTTC
NA	TRBD2	TRBV7-8	TRBJ2-1	CASSRRLAGVAADGQFF	TGTGCCAGCAGCCGAAGACTAGCGGGAGTTGCTGCCGATGGGCAGTTCTTC
many	NA	TRBV2	TRBJ1-5	CASSARYSNQPQHF	TGTGCCAGCAGTGCCCGATATAGCAATCAGCCCCAGCATTTT
NA	TRBD1	TRBV6-1	TRBJ1-1	CASSYWGQGAGTEAFF	TGTGCCAGCAGTTACTGGGGGCAGGGGGCTGGTACTGAAGCTTTCTTT
NA	TRBD1	TRBV5-1	TRBJ2-3	CASSLLGTGTDTQYF	TGCGCCAGCAGTCTGTTGGGGACAGGCACAGATACGCAGTATTTT
NA	NA	TRBV7-2	TRBJ1-2	CASSFARSDGYTF	TGTGCCAGCAGCTTTGCCAGGTCGGATGGCTACACCTTC
once	NA	TRBV7-9	TRBJ1-2	CASSSPGQSNYGYTF	TGTGCCAGCAGCTCTCCGGGGCAGAGTAACTATGGCTACACCTTC
NA	NA	TRBV15	TRBJ2-7	CATSTTTYEQYF	TGTGCCACCTCGACAACAACCTACGAGCAGTACTTC
few	NA	TRBV29-1	TRBJ2-1	CSVRGGFNEQFF	TGCAGCGTTAGGGGGGGGTTCAATGAGCAGTTCTTC
many	TRBD2	TRBV5-8	TRBJ2-1	CASSPLAGGIDEQFF	TGTGCCAGCAGCCCCTTAGCGGGAGGGATCGATGAGCAGTTCTTC
few	NA	TRBV24-1	TRBJ1-1	CATTVRGRLFTEAFF	TGTGCCACCACAGTTCGGGGGCGACTTTTCACTGAAGCTTTCTTT
NA	TRBD1	TRBV10-3	TRBJ1-1	CAISGVGQGASNSEAFF	TGTGCCATCAGTGGGGTGGGGCAGGGGGCATCTAACTCTGAAGCTTTCTTT
NA	NA	TRBV10-3	TRBJ2-1	CATMGPKGSSYNEQFF	TGTGCCACCATGGGACCGAAGGGTAGCTCCTACAATGAGCAGTTCTTC
NA	TRBD2	TRBV7-3	TRBJ2-7	CASSLAGGRSSYEQYF	TGTGCCAGCAGCTTAGCGGGCGGGAGGAGCTCCTACGAGCAGTACTTC
many	NA	TRBV7-2	TRBJ1-2	CASSLVAGFSANYGYTF	TGTGCCAGCAGCTTAGTAGCAGGGTTTTCGGCTAACTATGGCTACACCTTC
few	TRBD1	TRBV20-1	TRBJ2-7	CSAQLDRATYEQYF	TGCAGTGCTCAACTCGACAGGGCGACCTACGAGCAGTACTTC
NA	NA	TRBV19	TRBJ1-5	CASSMTNPSPQHF	TGTGCCAGTAGTATGACTAACCCCTCCCCCCAGCATTTT
NA	NA	TRBV7-3	TRBJ2-4	CASSLGPDKNIQYF	TGTGCCAGCAGCTTGGGACCAGACAAAAACATTCAGTACTTC
many	NA	TRBV19	TRBJ2-7	CASSPGVGQEGSYEQYF	TGTGCCAGTAGCCCCGGAGTGGGGCAAGAGGGGTCCTACGAGCAGTACTTC
many	NA	TRBV7-7	TRBJ2-7	CASSLGSGSEQYF	TGTGCCAGCAGCTTAGGATCCGGGTCGGAGCAGTACTTC
many	TRBD2	TRBV19	TRBJ2-3	CASSLGLAGVTQYF	TGTGCCAGTAGTCTGGGACTAGCGGGAGTTACGCAGTATTTT
NA	TRBD1	TRBV2	TRBJ1-2	CASSPTGAWGYTF	TGTGCCAGCAGTCCTACAGGGGCGTGGGGCTACACCTTC
many	TRBD1	TRBV10-3	TRBJ1-6	CAISERTGSYNSPLHF	TGTGCCATCAGTGAGAGGACAGGCTCCTATAATTCACCCCTCCACTTT
NA	TRBD1	TRBV11-1	TRBJ1-2	CASSLTGDGYTF	TGTGCCAGCAGCTTAACAGGGGATGGCTACACCTTC
few	NA	TRBV11-1	TRBJ1-6	CASSFQGSNSPLHF	TGTGCCAGCAGCTTCCAGGGTTCTAATTCACCCCTCCACTTT
NA	NA	TRBV5-6	TRBJ1-5	CASSLGTGRSNQPQHF	TGTGCCAGCAGTCTGGGGACGGGGAGGAGCAATCAGCCCCAGCATTTT
few	TRBD1	TRBV7-3	TRBJ2-2	CASSRTGNTGELFF	TGTGCCAGCAGCCGGACAGGGAACACCGGGGAGCTGTTTTTT
many	TRBD2	TRBV4-2	TRBJ2-5	CASSQAGGGGRVGETQYF	TGTGCCAGCAGCCAAGCGGGTGGGGGAGGGAGGGTAGGGGAGACCCAGTACTTC
NA	NA	TRBV7-2	TRBJ1-2	CTSSRGGTGIGYTF	TGTACTAGCTCCAGAGGGGGAACGGGGATCGGCTACACCTTC
once	NA	TRBV2	TRBJ2-7	CASSDRGSYEQYF	TGTGCCAGCAGTGACAGGGGATCCTACGAGCAGTACTTC
NA	NA	TRBV7-7	TRBJ2-7	CASSLGEGYEQYF	TGTGCTAGCAGCTTAGGAGAGGGCTACGAGCAGTACTTC
NA	TRBD2	TRBV6-5	TRBJ2-7	CASSEGSGGGYEQYF	TGTGCCAGCAGTGAGGGCAGCGGGGGGGGTTACGAGCAGTACTTC
NA	TRBD1	TRBV2	TRBJ1-5	CASSVGDRVGGQPQHF	TGTGCCAGCAGTGTTGGGGACAGGGTAGGTGGTCAGCCCCAGCATTTT
NA	NA	TRBV11-2	TRBJ1-1	CASSFGANVNTEAFF	TGTGCCAGCAGCTTTGGGGCCAACGTGAACACTGAAGCTTTCTTT
many	TRBD2	TRBV4-1	TRBJ2-1	CASSPGTTTMNEQFF	TGCGCCAGCAGCCCCGGGACTACGACTATGAATGAGCAGTTCTTC
NA	NA	TRBV12-5	TRBJ2-5	CTSGLGETQYF	TGTACTAGTGGTTTGGGAGAGACCCAGTACTTC